The rows below give T cell receptor beta chains drawn from one sample of a study of blood T cell repertoires in COVID-19. Some clones are missing from TCRdb's copy, which holds only in-frame ones; the method was immunoSEQ multiplex PCR. The table shows about 90,000 clones, with more than 80% occurring only once. The sample consisted of peripheral blood. The origin of the receptors is a woman in her 70s with acute or convalescent COVID-19. CDR3s include the opening cysteine and the closing phenylalanine or tryptophan. D genes are given only for firm matches. Not every row has a clone size; where given, it reads once, few, many or a size class.

j_call v_call clone_size d_call cdr3_nt cdr3_aa
TRBJ2-6 TRBV19 once TRBD1 TGTGCCAGTAGTATAGGGACAGGGAGCTCTGGGGCCAACGTCCTGACTTTC CASSIGTGSSGANVLTF
TRBJ1-3 TRBV20-1 - - TGCAGTGCTAGTTCAGGGACTGGAAACACCATATATTTT CSASSGTGNTIYF
TRBJ1-4 TRBV7-2 few - TGTGCCAGCAGCTTAGGGTTGACAACAGGTCATGAAAAACTGTTTTTT CASSLGLTTGHEKLFF
TRBJ1-1 TRBV6-5 - TRBD1 TGTGCCAGCAGGGGGACAGTGAACACTGAAGCTTTCTTT CASRGTVNTEAFF
TRBJ1-1 TRBV9 - TRBD1 TGTGCCAGCAGCGGAAGGACAGGGATAAGCACTGAAGCTTTCTTT CASSGRTGISTEAFF
TRBJ2-5 TRBV5-5 - TRBD2 TGTGCCAGCAGCTTGATGGGGGGGGGCGGGGGGCGTTCTGGGACCCAGTACTTC CASSLMGGGGGRSGTQYF
TRBJ1-1 TRBV19 - - TGTGCCAGTAAGGAGTTCTGGGACACTGAAGCTTTCTTT CASKEFWDTEAFF
TRBJ1-6 TRBV7-8 - - TGTGCCAGCAGCCCATTCAGCGGCCTGGGGATAGGGTCACCCCTCCACTTT CASSPFSGLGIGSPLHF
TRBJ1-2 TRBV5-1 - - TGCGCCAGCAGCTCGGGGTCAAAAGGAGGCTACACCTTC CASSSGSKGGYTF
TRBJ1-6 TRBV5-1 - - TGCGCCAGCAGCTTGGAACTGCCCAATTCACCCCTCCACTTT CASSLELPNSPLHF
TRBJ1-5 TRBV4-2 - - TGTGCCAGCAGACAGGGTGTGATGAATCAGCCCCAGCATTTT CASRQGVMNQPQHF
TRBJ2-1 TRBV10-3 - TRBD2 TGTGCCATCAGTGGGGGGGAGGGGTCTGAGCAGTTCTTC CAISGGEGSEQFF
TRBJ1-2 TRBV5-1 - - TGCGCCAGCAGTCTTGCAGGGAACTATGGCTACACCTTC CASSLAGNYGYTF
TRBJ1-1 TRBV19 - TRBD1 TGTGCCAGTAGTGTGGACAGGTCGAACACTGAAGCTTTCTTT CASSVDRSNTEAFF
TRBJ1-1 TRBV6-5 once - TGTGCCAGTCGAAGCATGAACACTGAAGCTTTCTTT CASRSMNTEAFF
TRBJ1-2 TRBV28 - - TGTGCCAGCTACGACGGGGTTAACTATGGCTACACCTTC CASYDGVNYGYTF
TRBJ1-6 TRBV7-4 - - TGTGCCAGCAGATGTTTCCTGGGCAGGGTTTATAATTCACCCCTCCACTTT CASRCFLGRVYNSPLHF
TRBJ1-2 TRBV9 - - TGTGCCAGCAGCGTAGCGGCAGGGTATGGCTACACCTTC CASSVAAGYGYTF
TRBJ2-1 TRBV4-2 - TRBD2 TGTGCCAGCAGCCAAGGGGGATCGGGACTAGCTGACTATGAGCAGTTCTTC CASSQGGSGLADYEQFF
TRBJ2-7 TRBV28 - - TGTGCCAGCAGTTCGAATAGGGGCGGGGACGAGCAGTACTTC CASSSNRGGDEQYF
TRBJ1-6 TRBV6-5 - TRBD1 TGTGCCAGCAGTCCCGACAGGGGGCGGAATTCACCCCTCCACTTT CASSPDRGRNSPLHF
TRBJ1-2 TRBV27 - TRBD1 TGTGCCAGCAGGAATTCCGGGACAGGGGGCGAAGGCTACACCTTC CASRNSGTGGEGYTF
TRBJ1-1 TRBV4-1 - - TGCGCCAGCAGCCAAGCCGGCGGAGGGTGGAACACTGAAGCTTTCTTT CASSQAGGGWNTEAFF
TRBJ1-3 TRBV29-1 - TRBD1 TGCAGCGTTCGGGACAGGTCGGGACCTGGAAACACCATATATTTT CSVRDRSGPGNTIYF
TRBJ2-3 TRBV27 - - TGTGCCAGCAGTTTATGGCGGGGAACAGATACGCAGTATTTT CASSLWRGTDTQYF
TRBJ1-2 TRBV5-1 - TRBD1 TGCGCCAGCAGCTTGGTGACAGGGGATGGCTACACCTTC CASSLVTGDGYTF
TRBJ2-2 TRBV3-1/TRBV3-2 - TRBD2 TGTGCCAGCAGCTTAGCGGGGCCATACACCGGGGAGCTGTTTTTT CASSLAGPYTGELFF
TRBJ2-1 TRBV5-1 few TRBD2 TGCGCCAGCAGCTTGTATTGGACTAGCGGGCAAAGAGCCCACAATGAGCAGTTCTTC CASSLYWTSGQRAHNEQFF
TRBJ1-2 TRBV12-5 - TRBD1 TGTGCTAGTGGTCGATCCGGGACAGGGAATGGCTACACCTTC CASGRSGTGNGYTF
TRBJ2-7 TRBV9 once - TGTGCCAGCAGCGTGGGAGGCGGGATCGGCGAGCAGTACTTC CASSVGGGIGEQYF
TRBJ2-1 TRBV7-2 - - TGTGCCAGCAGCTTTAGACTCGGGAGCTCCTACAATGAGCAGTTCTTC CASSFRLGSSYNEQFF
TRBJ2-5 TRBV24-1 - - TGTGCCACCAGTGATGTAGGAGTTGAGACCCAGTACTTC CATSDVGVETQYF
TRBJ2-2 TRBV3-1/TRBV3-2 - TRBD2 TGTGCCAGCAGCCCATCGCGACTAGCGGGGTGCACCGGGGAGCTGTTTTTT CASSPSRLAGCTGELFF
TRBJ1-3 TRBV28 - - TGTGCCAGCATCGGAGGAGGTCTCTCTGGAAACACCATATATTTT CASIGGGLSGNTIYF
TRBJ1-2 TRBV6-5 - - TGTGCCAGCAGTTACTGGGACATTGACGGCTACACCTTC CASSYWDIDGYTF
TRBJ2-1 TRBV19 - - TGTGCCAGTAGTGGGGGGTACAATGAGCAGTTCTTC CASSGGYNEQFF
TRBJ2-7 TRBV2 few - TGTGCCAGCAGTCCCCGTTCCGGCCGTCAAGGCGGAGAGCAGTACTTC CASSPRSGRQGGEQYF